This T cell receptor beta chain originates from a study of T-cell reconstitution after alpha-beta-depleted transplantation in children. Study observations and caveats: At the one-year point after transplant, T-cell counts and TCRbeta diversity were found to come mostly from T cells that had been newly produced. Several hundred rapidly expanded clones from non-depleted graft cells reportedly supplied alpha-beta T cells about two months post-transplant. The origin of high day-60 TCRbeta diversity in some patients lay in surviving recipient T cells and thymic progenitors.

The library targeted TCRbeta and was prepared with unique molecular identifiers. A single record per CDR3 protein comes from TCRdb applying MiXCR to the PCR reads. The sample contains 250,000 to 300,000 distinct CDR3 sequences, less than 9.5% of which appear only once. This clonotype was counted many times. What it binds is unknown. V was pared by 3 bases and J by 0 bases, with 18 bases between. CDR3 size: 17 residues. This sequence was found in a female patient younger than 10 who had a stem cell transplant for Fanconi anemia, so the T cells may come from the graft donor. The specimen comprised peripheral blood, sampled 360 days after TCRalphabeta/CD19-depleted stem cell transplant. The V and J genes are TRBV12-3 or TRBV12-4 and TRBJ2-7; no firm D call. The CDR3 sequence: CASSFELETENSYEQYF. CDR3 sequence (DNA): TGTGCCAGCAGTTTTGAGCTCGAGACGGAAAACTCCTACGAGCAGTACTTC.